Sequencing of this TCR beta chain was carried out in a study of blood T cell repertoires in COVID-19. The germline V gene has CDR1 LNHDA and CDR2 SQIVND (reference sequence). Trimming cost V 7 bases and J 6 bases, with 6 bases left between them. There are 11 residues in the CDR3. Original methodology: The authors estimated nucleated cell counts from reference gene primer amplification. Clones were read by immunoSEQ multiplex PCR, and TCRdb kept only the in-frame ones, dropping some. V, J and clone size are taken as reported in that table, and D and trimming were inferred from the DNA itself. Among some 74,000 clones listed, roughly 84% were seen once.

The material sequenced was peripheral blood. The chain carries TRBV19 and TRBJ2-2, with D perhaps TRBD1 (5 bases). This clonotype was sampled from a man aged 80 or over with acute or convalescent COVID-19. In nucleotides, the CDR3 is TGTGCCAGTAAAGGGGCCGGGGAGCTGTTTTTT. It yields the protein CASKGAGELFF.